Detailed here is one T cell receptor (beta chain). The data derive from a study of OX40 agonist ivuxolimab in advanced cancers. Clones were read by immunoSEQ multiplex PCR, and TCRdb kept only the in-frame ones, dropping some. The sample records over 10,000 clones, around 82% being singletons. V lost 2 bases and J 6 bases, leaving 17 bases between the germline ends. This CDR3 has 15 amino acids. Per the germline V gene, CDR1 is SGHDT and CDR2 is YYEEEE. At baseline, cycle 4 day 1, and cycle 7 day 1, blood was sampled. The chain has TRBV5-6 and TRBJ1-1; a possible D gene is TRBD1 (6 bases). The sample in question was CD4+ or CD8+ T cells sorted from blood, obtained in a trial of the OX40 agonist ivuxolimab. This TCR was sampled from an adult with an advanced solid tumor such as melanoma, head and neck, liver or kidney cancer. CDR3 amino acids: CASSFGSGVPSEAFF. The CDR3 DNA reads TGTGCCAGCAGCTTTGGGTCAGGGGTGCCCTCTGAAGCTTTCTTT.